This T cell receptor beta chain is from a study of shared clonotypes between healthy human individuals (dated by TCRdb to the early 2020s). A note on the overall study: A couple of women and a few men aged 18 to 49 years were included in the cohort. To increase sequencing depth and limit assay-specific biases, different laboratories used diverse techniques to prepare libraries and sequence TCR repertoires. Each donor's leukapheresis produced roughly between roughly 0.85 and 9 billion PBMCs. To estimate repertoire size and how much clonotypes are shared between individuals, the study performed deep sequencing of blood TCR repertoires from 4 to 6 healthy adults. For each donor, three plates each were used for CD4 naive and CD4 memory, two plates were used for CD8 naive, and one plate was used for CD8 memory. Overall study results and their limits: When several donors were compared, the shared fraction of clonotypes was about 5.2% for naive CD4, roughly 3.4% for naive CD8, 2% to 2.5% for memory CD4, and 0.35% to 0.4% for memory CD8. Naive subsets generally had larger estimated clonotype richness than memory subsets did. Pairwise subsampling led to the expectation that sequencing depth would affect the degree of clonotype sharing among donors. Higher generation probabilities were observed for clonotypes shared by all four sorted-subset donors than for non-shared clonotypes. Sampling was restricted to blood, and TCR repertoires in tissues likely differ from the TCR repertoires found in blood. Rarefaction of sorted-subset datasets indicated incomplete sequencing despite the large sequencing depth. The small number of donors limited the genetic and exposure-history diversity represented.

This clone was picked up one time. It lacks a known antigen. The sample holds no much larger clone one base away, and base qualities are not on file. The donors were healthy, HIV-negative adults who had no recently reported acute infections or vaccinations. Only Caucasian adults living in Nashville, Tennessee, USA were represented among the donors. Magnetic negative selection was used to enrich CD4+ T cells, after which naive cells were positively selected on CD45RA and the negative fraction became the memory subset. After blood collection by leukapheresis, PBMCs were isolated using Ficoll-Histopaque density gradient centrifugation and then cryopreserved in the vapor phase of liquid nitrogen. Analytical flow cytometry was used to check the purity and quantity of every magnetically sorted T cell population. From each sorted fraction, genomic DNA was isolated and quantified by UV absorbance on a Nanodrop 2000c.

The cysteine opens and the phenylalanine closes a CDR3 of 13 amino acids. The kept DNA is CDR3 alone, 39 bases in frame from the first base. The germline V gene yields SNHLY for CDR1 and FYNNEI for CDR2. At the junction V is shortened by 6 bases and J by 1 base, with 10 bases in between. Using the deep immunoSEQ assay, TCR CDR3 regions were amplified from genomic DNA by multiplex PCR. Extracted genomic DNA from each cell subset was spread evenly across all wells of several immunoSEQ 96-well plates, with each plate serving as a replicate. For sorted subsets, each replicate PCR was loaded with roughly 200 ng genomic DNA, equivalent to about 30,000 T cell genomes. Purified libraries were quantified with a Qubit 3.0 fluorometer, sized on a Bioanalyzer 2100, and re-quantified with the KAPA Library Quantification kit. Every immunoSEQ 96-well plate was sequenced on a dedicated single-read 150-cycle Illumina NextSeq 550 flow cell. The authors processed their data as follows. The immunoSEQ output contained only junctional sequences without quality scores, so filtering could not match that applied to full-length reads. To assign V/J genes and CDR3, sequences were annotated against IMGT germline references using PyIR, a Python wrapper for IgBLAST v1.9. Reads were removed for weak V/J assignments (E-value above 1e-6), missing CDR3, stop codons, out-of-frame junctions, or ambiguous translated residues. V3J clonotypes were defined by identical inferred V gene, J gene, and CDR3 amino acid sequence. To compute the percentage overlap between repertoires, the number of shared unique clonotypes was divided by the size of the smaller repertoire. Three approaches were used to assess repertoire richness: RTK rarefaction, the Chao1 estimator, and Recon v2.1 estimates of unobserved clonotypes. Generation probabilities were computed with OLGA for all TCRbeta clonotypes obtained by the gDNA method from several donors. Drawn from immuneACCESS, this table holds only the in-frame rearrangements with V and J called that TCRdb kept. Clones are partly lost; checked studies trace under half to an unresolved V gene and leave the rest unexplained. That table gives V, J and clone size, and the DNA gave D and trimming. This sample comprises some 900,000 clones, 70% to 85% of them detected only once. About 1.5% of the sample comes from the top ten.

The TCR sequence derives from a man younger than 30 in good health. The sample taken for sequencing was memory CD4+ T cells sorted from blood. The cell subset or site label corresponds to: CD45RA-negative fraction. The chain was built from TRBV2 and TRBJ2-7; possibly the D gene is TRBD1, per 5 matching bases. The DNA sequence reads TGTGCCAGCAGCCAGACAGATTCCTACGAGCAGTACTTC. Protein translation: CASSQTDSYEQYF.